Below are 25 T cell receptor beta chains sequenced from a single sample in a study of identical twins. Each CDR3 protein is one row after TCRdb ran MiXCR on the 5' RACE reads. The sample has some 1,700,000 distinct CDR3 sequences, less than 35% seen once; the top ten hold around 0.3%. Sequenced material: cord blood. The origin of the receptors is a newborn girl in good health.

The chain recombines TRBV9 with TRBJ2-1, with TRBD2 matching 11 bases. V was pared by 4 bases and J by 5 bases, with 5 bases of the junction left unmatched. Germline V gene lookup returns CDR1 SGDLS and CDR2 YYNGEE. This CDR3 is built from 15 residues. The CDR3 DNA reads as TGTGCCAGCAGCCAAATAGCGGGGGGGAACAATGAGCAGTTCTTC. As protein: CASSQIAGGNNEQFF.

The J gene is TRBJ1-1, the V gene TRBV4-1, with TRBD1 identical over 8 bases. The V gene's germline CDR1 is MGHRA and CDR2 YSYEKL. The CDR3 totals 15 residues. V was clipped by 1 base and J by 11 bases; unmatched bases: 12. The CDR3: CASSQVGVGRDRAFF. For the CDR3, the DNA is TGCGCCAGCAGCCAAGTTGGGGTGGGTCGGGACAGGGCTTTCTTT.

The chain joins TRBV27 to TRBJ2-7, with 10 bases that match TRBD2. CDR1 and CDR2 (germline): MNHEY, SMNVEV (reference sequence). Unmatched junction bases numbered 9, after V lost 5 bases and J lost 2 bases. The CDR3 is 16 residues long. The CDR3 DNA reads TGTGCCAGCAGTGCCTTACTAGCGGGACCTCCCTACGAGCAGTACTTC. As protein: CASSALLAGPPYEQYF.

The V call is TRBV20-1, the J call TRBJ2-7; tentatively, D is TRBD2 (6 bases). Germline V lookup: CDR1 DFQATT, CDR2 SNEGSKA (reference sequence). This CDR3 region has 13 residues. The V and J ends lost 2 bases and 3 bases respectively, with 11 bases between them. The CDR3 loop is CSARHLGLYEQYF. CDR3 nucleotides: TGCAGTGCTAGACACCTGGGACTCTACGAGCAGTACTTC.

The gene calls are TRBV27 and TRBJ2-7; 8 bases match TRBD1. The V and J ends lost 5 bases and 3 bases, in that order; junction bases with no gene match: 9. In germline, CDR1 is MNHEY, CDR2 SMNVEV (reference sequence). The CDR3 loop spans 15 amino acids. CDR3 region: CASSLLGQANYEQYF. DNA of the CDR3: TGTGCCAGCAGTCTCCTGGGACAGGCCAACTACGAGCAGTACTTC.

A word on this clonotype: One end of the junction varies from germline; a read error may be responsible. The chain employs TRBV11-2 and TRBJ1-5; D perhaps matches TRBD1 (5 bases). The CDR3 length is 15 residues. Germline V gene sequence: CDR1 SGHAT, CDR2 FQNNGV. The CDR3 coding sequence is TGTGCCAGCAACTTAGGGGCAGGCCACAATCAGCCCCAGCATTTT. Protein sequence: CASNLGAGHNQPQHF.

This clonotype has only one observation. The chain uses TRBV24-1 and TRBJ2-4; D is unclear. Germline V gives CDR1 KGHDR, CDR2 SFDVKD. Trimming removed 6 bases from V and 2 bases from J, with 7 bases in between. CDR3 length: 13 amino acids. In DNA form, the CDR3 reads TGTGCCACCAGTAGGGTAACCAAAAACATTCAGTACTTC. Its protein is CATSRVTKNIQYF.

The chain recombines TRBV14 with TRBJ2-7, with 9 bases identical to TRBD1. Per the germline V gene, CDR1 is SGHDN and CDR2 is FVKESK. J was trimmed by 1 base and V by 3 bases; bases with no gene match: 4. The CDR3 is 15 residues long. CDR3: CASSQGTGRSYEQYF. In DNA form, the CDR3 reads TGTGCCAGCAGCCAGGGGACAGGGAGATCCTACGAGCAGTACTTC. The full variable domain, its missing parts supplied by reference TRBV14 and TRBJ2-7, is EAGVTQFPSHSVIEKGQTVTLRCDPISGHDNLYWYRRVMGKEIKFLLHFVKESKQDESGMPNNRFLAERTGGTYSTLKVQPAELEDSGVYFCASSQGTGRSYEQYFGPGTRLTVT.

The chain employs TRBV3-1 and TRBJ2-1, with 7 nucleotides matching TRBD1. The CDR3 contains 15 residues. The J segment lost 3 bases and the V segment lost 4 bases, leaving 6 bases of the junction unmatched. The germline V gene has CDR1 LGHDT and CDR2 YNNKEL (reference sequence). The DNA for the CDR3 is TGTGCCAGCAGCCGAGGACAGGCAGGCTACAATGAGCAGTTCTTC. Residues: CASSRGQAGYNEQFF.

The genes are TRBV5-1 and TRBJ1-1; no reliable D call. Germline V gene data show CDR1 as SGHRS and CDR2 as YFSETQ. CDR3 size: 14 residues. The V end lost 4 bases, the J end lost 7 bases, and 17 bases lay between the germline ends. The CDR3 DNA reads TGCGCCAGCAGCCACGGGTCGGGCTACAATGAAGCTTTCTTT. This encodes CASSHGSGYNEAFF.

CDR3 in amino acids: CASSHSQGVNSPLHF. The CDR3 DNA reads TGTGCCAGCAGTCACTCACAGGGGGTCAATTCACCCCTCCACTTT. J is TRBJ1-6 and V is TRBV27; 8 nucleotides line up with TRBD1. CDR3 size: 15 residues. In germline, CDR1 is MNHEY, CDR2 SMNVEV (reference sequence). Unmatched junction bases numbered 7, after V lost 5 bases and J lost 7 bases.

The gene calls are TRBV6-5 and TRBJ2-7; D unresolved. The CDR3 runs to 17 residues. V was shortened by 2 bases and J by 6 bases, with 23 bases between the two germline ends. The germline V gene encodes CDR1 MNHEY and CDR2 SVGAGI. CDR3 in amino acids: CASSYLPLRPQYSEQYF. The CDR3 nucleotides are TGTGCCAGCAGTTACCTACCCCTACGACCCCAATACTCCGAGCAGTACTTC.

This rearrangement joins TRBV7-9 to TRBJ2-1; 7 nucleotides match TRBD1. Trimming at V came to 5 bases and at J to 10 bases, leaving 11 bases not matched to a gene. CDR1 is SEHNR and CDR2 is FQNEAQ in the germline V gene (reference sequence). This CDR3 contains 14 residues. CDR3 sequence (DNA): TGTGCCAGCAGCCCTGTGACAGGGCTCTACGAGCAGTTCTTC. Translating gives CASSPVTGLYEQFF.

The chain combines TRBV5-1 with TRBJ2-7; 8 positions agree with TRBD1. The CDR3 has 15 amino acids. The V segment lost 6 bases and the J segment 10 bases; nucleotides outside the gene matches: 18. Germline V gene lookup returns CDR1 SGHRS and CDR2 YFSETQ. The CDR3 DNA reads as TGCGCCAGCAACCCTACCCTGGCGGGCCAGGGGGCCCAGTACTTC. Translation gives CASNPTLAGQGAQYF.

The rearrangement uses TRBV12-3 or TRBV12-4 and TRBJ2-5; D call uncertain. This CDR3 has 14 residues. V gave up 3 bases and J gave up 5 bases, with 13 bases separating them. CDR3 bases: TGTGCCAGCAGTTTGGGCTCCGCTTTGGAGACCCAGTACTTC. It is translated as CASSLGSALETQYF.

This CDR3 reads CASSPSTVGYTF. The CDR3 DNA reads as TGTGCCAGCAGTCCGTCGACAGTGGGCTACACCTTC. The gene calls are TRBV12-3 or TRBV12-4 and TRBJ1-2; D possibly corresponds to TRBD1 (5 bases). The CDR3 consists of 12 residues. V dropped 5 bases and J dropped 8 bases, with 12 bases sitting between them.

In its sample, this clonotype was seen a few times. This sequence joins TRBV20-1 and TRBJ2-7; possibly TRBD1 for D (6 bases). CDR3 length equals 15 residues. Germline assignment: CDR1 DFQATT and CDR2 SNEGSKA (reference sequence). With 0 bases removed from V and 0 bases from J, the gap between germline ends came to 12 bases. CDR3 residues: CSARDPTGPSYEQYF. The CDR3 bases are TGCAGTGCTAGAGATCCTACAGGGCCCTCCTACGAGCAGTACTTC.

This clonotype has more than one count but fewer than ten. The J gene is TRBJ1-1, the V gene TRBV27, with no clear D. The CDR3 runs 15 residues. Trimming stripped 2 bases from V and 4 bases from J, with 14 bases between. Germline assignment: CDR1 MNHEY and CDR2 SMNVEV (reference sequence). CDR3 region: CASSLSWWTFTEAFF. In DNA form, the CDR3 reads TGTGCCAGCAGTTTAAGTTGGTGGACTTTCACTGAAGCTTTCTTT.

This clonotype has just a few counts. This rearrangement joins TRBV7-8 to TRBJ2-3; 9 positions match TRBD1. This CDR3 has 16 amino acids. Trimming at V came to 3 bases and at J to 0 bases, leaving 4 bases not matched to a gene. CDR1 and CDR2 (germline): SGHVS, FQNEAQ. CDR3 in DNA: TGTGCCAGCAGCTTGTCCGGGACAGGGAGCACAGATACGCAGTATTTT. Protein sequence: CASSLSGTGSTDTQYF.

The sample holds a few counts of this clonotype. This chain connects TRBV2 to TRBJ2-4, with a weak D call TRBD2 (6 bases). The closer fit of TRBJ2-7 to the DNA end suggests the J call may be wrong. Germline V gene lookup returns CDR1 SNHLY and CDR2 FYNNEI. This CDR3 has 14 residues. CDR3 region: CASSGTGTGYEQYF. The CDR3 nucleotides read TGTGCCAGCAGTGGTACGGGGACTGGATACGAGCAGTACTTC.

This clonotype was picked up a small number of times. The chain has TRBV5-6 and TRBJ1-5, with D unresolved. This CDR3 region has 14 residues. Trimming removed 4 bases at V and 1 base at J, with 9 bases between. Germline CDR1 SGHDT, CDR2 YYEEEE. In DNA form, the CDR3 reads TGTGCCAGCAGCCCCACTCCCAGCAATCAGCCCCAGCATTTT. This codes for CASSPTPSNQPQHF.

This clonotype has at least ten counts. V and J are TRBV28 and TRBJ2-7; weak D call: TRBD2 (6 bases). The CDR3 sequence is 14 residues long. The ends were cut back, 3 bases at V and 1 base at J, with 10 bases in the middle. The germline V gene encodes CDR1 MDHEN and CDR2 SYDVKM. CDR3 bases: TGTGCCAGCAGTTTTACGGGGACTTCCTACGAGCAGTACTTC. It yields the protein CASSFTGTSYEQYF.

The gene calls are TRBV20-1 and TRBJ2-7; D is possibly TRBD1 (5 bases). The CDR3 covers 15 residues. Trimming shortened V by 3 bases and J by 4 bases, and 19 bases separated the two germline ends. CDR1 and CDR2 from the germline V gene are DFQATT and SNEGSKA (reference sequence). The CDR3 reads CSARGLVEGAYEQYF. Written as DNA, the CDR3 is TGCAGTGCTAGGGGTCTAGTGGAAGGGGCGTACGAGCAGTACTTC.

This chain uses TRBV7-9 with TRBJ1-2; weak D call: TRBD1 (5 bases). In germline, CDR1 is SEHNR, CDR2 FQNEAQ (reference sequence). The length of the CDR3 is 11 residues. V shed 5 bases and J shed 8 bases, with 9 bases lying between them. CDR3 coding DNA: TGTGCCAGCAGCGCATGGGGCGGCTACACCTTC. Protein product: CASSAWGGYTF.

The CDR3 DNA follows: TGTGCCAGCAGCCAAGGTCTCGCGGTTGGTGGAAACACCATATATTTT. Translated, it gives CASSQGLAVGGNTIYF. The chain employs TRBV3-1 and TRBJ1-3; the D is unclear. V was shortened by 1 base and J by 3 bases, with 13 bases between the two germline ends. Germline CDR1 LGHDT, CDR2 YNNKEL (reference sequence). The CDR3 runs 16 residues. The whole variable domain, remainder taken from reference TRBV3-1 and TRBJ1-3, is DTAVSQTPKYLVTQMGNDKSIKCEQNLGHDTMYWYKQDSKKFLKIMFSYNNKELIINETVPNRFSPKSPDKAHLNLHINSLELGDSAVYFCASSQGLAVGGNTIYFGEGSWLTVV.